This TCR beta chain was documented in a study of OX40 agonist ivuxolimab in advanced cancers. Study background: The dose-escalation group included hepatocellular carcinoma, melanoma, renal cell carcinoma and head and neck cancer. Mean age approximately 61 years, range about 20 to 79; around 80% male.

Germline CDR1 and CDR2: MDHEN and SYDVKM. The CDR3 consists of 13 residues. Trimming removed 2 bases from V and 8 bases from J, with 13 bases in between. A remark on this clone: Its specificity is unknown.

Profiled with immunoSEQ multiplex PCR; TCRdb holds only in-frame clones, not every one. The top ten hold more than 0.95% of the sample, which has roughly 48,000 clones, approximately 84% seen once. Findings and limits, study-wide: Expanded clones tended on average to be more numerous among CD8+ T cells than CD4+.

The chain carries TRBV28 and TRBJ2-7; D is unclear. The specimen was CD4+ or CD8+ T cells sorted from blood, collected in a trial of the OX40 agonist ivuxolimab. This TCR was recovered from an adult with an advanced solid tumor such as melanoma, head and neck, liver or kidney cancer. The CDR3 region is CASSLAPPGQQYF. The CDR3 nucleotides read TGTGCCAGCAGTTTAGCGCCGCCTGGGCAGCAGTACTTC.